The clone carrying this TCR beta chain occurred a few times. The antigen is not known. Germline-derived CDR1 and CDR2 are SGHRS and YFSETQ. Trimming removed 0 bases from V and 0 bases from J, with 9 bases in between. CDR3 length: 16 amino acids. The data were taken from a study of identical twins. Broader study findings: There is a chance that invariant MAIT and iNKT cells partially muddied zero-insertion analyses. Alpha sequences that were out-of-frame and twin-shared showed an excess of low generation probability.

Template switching supplied a universal primer site; unique molecular identifiers were carried on the cDNA. TCRdb recomputed calls from the 5' RACE reads with MiXCR, one row per CDR3 protein. The profile shows roughly 630,000 distinct CDR3 sequences, around 7.4% of them singletons. Separately, the same data were catalogued under a study of yellow fever vaccine responses in identical twins. That report notes: Twins reportedly appeared to share part of their vaccine T cell response while keeping part individual.

Sequenced: PBMCs. This rearrangement joins TRBV5-1 to TRBJ2-2; D is unresolved. The sequence was obtained from a woman aged 18-29 years in good health. CDR3 amino acids: CASSLAPDPNTGELFF. In nucleotides, the CDR3 is TGCGCCAGCAGCTTGGCCCCGGATCCGAACACCGGGGAGCTGTTTTTT. The variable domain in full, with the rest retrieved from reference TRBV5-1 and TRBJ2-2, is KAGVTQTPRYLIKTRGQQVTLSCSPISGHRSVSWYQQTPGQGLQFLFEYFSETQRNKGNFPGRFSGRQFSNSRSEMNVSTLELGDSALYLCASSLAPDPNTGELFFGEGSRLTVL.